One sample yielded the 19 T cell receptor beta chains listed below, sequenced in a study of tumor and adjacent non-tumor tissue in lung cancer. The library came from three nested PCR rounds adapted from ARM-PCR protocols. MiXCR was run by TCRdb on the multiplex PCR reads, yielding one entry per CDR3 protein. The table lists some 99,000 distinct CDR3 sequences, roughly 73% of them singletons. The template was RNA from unsorted bulk tissue. Sequenced sample: lung tumor tissue. All receptors come from a woman aged 60-70 years with non-small cell lung cancer.

This clonotype was recorded many times. The V gene is TRBV5-5, the J gene TRBJ2-6; 7 positions match TRBD1. Germline V gives CDR1 SGHKS, CDR2 YYEKEE (reference sequence). Unmatched junction bases numbered 9, after V lost 4 bases and J lost 2 bases. CDR3 size: 17 residues. The CDR3 reads CASSLQGVNTGANVLTF. CDR3 coding DNA: TGTGCCAGCAGCCTCCAGGGGGTAAATACTGGGGCCAACGTCCTGACTTTC.

The chain links TRBV12-1 to TRBJ1-4; TRBD1, as called in the table, went unchecked against the DNA. TRBV12-1 is assigned pseudogene status. The CDR3 is made up of 16 amino acids. In DNA, the CDR3 is TGTGCCAGCAGCCCCCGGGGGGGGTATTCTAGTGAAAAACTGTTTTTT. Translated, it gives CASSPRGGYSSEKLFF.

In the case of this clonotype: It is likely a read error, because the conserved phenylalanine at the end of the CDR3 is missing. The rearrangement uses TRBV6-5 and TRBJ2-5; TRBD2 aligns across 8 bases. The trim removed 6 bases at V and 7 bases at J, leaving 13 bases unmatched. The length of the CDR3 is 15 residues. In germline, CDR1 is MNHEY, CDR2 SVGAGI. CDR3 sequence reads: CASREPAGVWGTQYL. CDR3 DNA: TGTGCCAGCAGAGAACCAGCGGGGGTGTGGGGGACCCAGTACCTC.

For this clonotype: A junction boundary mismatches the germline segment, possibly from a read error. The chain couples TRBV11-2 to TRBJ2-7, with 7 bases matching TRBD1. The CDR3 has 14 residues. Germline CDR1 and CDR2: SGHAT and FQNNGV. CDR3 coding DNA: TGTGCCAACAGCTTATCCACCGGGACAGCCGATCAATACTTC. Protein: CANSLSTGTADQYF.

Worth noting for this clonotype: The conserved final phenylalanine or tryptophan is absent from the CDR3, which likely points to a read error. V usage is TRBV11-1 and J usage is TRBJ2-3, with D possibly matching TRBD2 (5 bases). The CDR3 runs to 14 residues. In germline, CDR1 is SGHAT, CDR2 FQDESV (reference sequence). In nucleotides, the CDR3 is TGTGTCAGCAGCTTTGAGGGTACCACAGATACGCAGTATCTT. Its protein is CVSSFEGTTDTQYL.

This clonotype was found once. This may stem from a read error, because a much larger clone lies one nucleotide away. V usage is TRBV6-2 or TRBV6-3 and J usage is TRBJ2-6; 8 nucleotides align to TRBD2. With 6 bases clipped from V and 4 bases from J, the junction kept 8 bases outside the gene matches. CDR1 is MNHEY, CDR2 SVGEGT, per germline. This CDR3 has 16 amino acids. CDR3 sequence (DNA): TGTGCCAGCAGATACCCCGGGAGGGACGGGGCCAACGTCCTGACTTTC. The encoded protein is CASRYPGRDGANVLTF.

Turning to this clonotype: This CDR3 is missing its conserved last phenylalanine or tryptophan, likely due to a read error. This chain links TRBV5-6 with TRBJ1-4, with TRBD1 matching 8 bases. CDR1 is SGHDT and CDR2 is YYEEEE in the germline V gene. CDR3 length: 17 residues. This CDR3 reads CASSLDRGIATNENLFS. In nucleotides, the CDR3 is TGTGCCAGCAGCTTGGACAGGGGGATCGCAACTAATGAAAATCTGTTTTCT.

The V call is TRBV28, the J call TRBJ1-4; weak D call: TRBD1 (5 bases). V lost 6 bases to trimming and J lost 8 bases, with 19 bases between them. Germline V gene lookup returns CDR1 MDHEN and CDR2 SYDVKM. The CDR3 runs to 15 residues. CDR3 in amino acids: CASSSVAGRREKLFF. Here the CDR3 DNA reads TGTGCCAGCAGCTCCGTTGCGGGACGCCGAGAAAAACTGTTTTTT.

About this clonotype itself: A read error may explain this, as a much larger clone is one base away. This rearrangement joins TRBV20-1 to TRBJ2-2, with TRBD2 as a possible D gene (6 bases). Germline assignment: CDR1 DFQATT and CDR2 SNEGSKA (reference sequence). The CDR3 consists of 14 residues. This chain's CDR3 is CSASEGQYTGELLF. Here the CDR3 DNA reads TGCAGTGCTTCGGAGGGGCAGTACACCGGGGAGCTGCTTTTT.

The chain recombines TRBV28 with TRBJ1-2; 7 bases agree with TRBD1. With V trimmed by 5 bases and J by 6 bases, 6 bases remained unmatched. Germline V gives CDR1 MDHEN, CDR2 SYDVKM. The CDR3 has 13 amino acids. Here the CDR3 reads CASSPHDRDGYTF. The CDR3 region has the DNA TGTGCCAGCAGTCCCCATGACAGGGATGGCTACACCTTC.

About this clonotype: The junction does not match germline at one end; this may be a read error. This sequence joins TRBV4-2 and TRBJ2-2; 11 bases map to TRBD2. Germline assignment: CDR1 LGHNA and CDR2 YNFKEQ. The CDR3 runs 17 residues. CDR3 bases: TGTGTCAGCAGCCCGGGCGGGACTAGCGGAAACACCGGGGAGATGTTTTTT. Its translation: CVSSPGGTSGNTGEMFF.

For this clonotype: Germline and junction disagree at one end, which may indicate a read error. This chain joins TRBV20-1 and TRBJ2-5; the D gene is possibly TRBD2 (5 bases). CDR1 is DFQATT and CDR2 is SNEGSKA in the germline V gene (reference sequence). There are 13 residues in the CDR3. The CDR3, as DNA: TGCAGTACTAGTAATCACAGTCAAGAGACCCAGTACTTC. Translated: CSTSNHSQETQYF.

A note on this clonotype: This is likely a read error, given that the CDR3 carries no conserved phenylalanine or tryptophan at its end. The genes are TRBV11-1 and TRBJ1-2; a weak D match, TRBD1 (6 bases). V lost 9 bases and J 4 bases, leaving 18 bases between the germline ends. Germline V gene lookup returns CDR1 SGHAT and CDR2 FQDESV (reference sequence). The CDR3 consists of 14 residues. The CDR3 loop reads CARISQGPLYGYTS. The CDR3 DNA follows: TGTGCCAGGATCTCACAGGGCCCGCTCTATGGCTACACCTCC.

This clonotype was seen once. The chain is built from TRBV11-1 and TRBJ2-7; no firm D call. CDR1 and CDR2 from the germline V gene are SGHAT and FQDESV (reference sequence). This CDR3 is 14 amino acids long. CDR3 nucleotide sequence: TGTGTCAGGAGCTTAGTGAGTACAGCCTACGAGCAGTACTTC. This sequence encodes CVRSLVSTAYEQYF.

The chain combines TRBV7-2 with TRBJ2-1; 8 bases align to TRBD2. The CDR3 consists of 15 residues. The trim removed 7 bases at V and 4 bases at J, leaving 9 bases unmatched. The germline V gene has CDR1 SGHTA and CDR2 FQGNSA. Here the CDR3 reads CASNRPGLEYNEQFF. CDR3 nucleotide sequence: TGTGCCAGCAACAGACCGGGACTAGAGTACAATGAGCAGTTCTTC.

Notes on this clonotype: Without the conserved terminal phenylalanine or tryptophan, this CDR3 likely stems from a read error. The chain uses TRBV6-1 and TRBJ1-1; D is ambiguous. Trimming pared 10 bases from V and 3 bases from J, leaving 15 bases between. CDR1 and CDR2 from the germline V gene are MNHNS and SASEGT. The CDR3 is 13 residues long. Here the CDR3 DNA reads TGTGCCACTACTGATAGGGTTTACACTGAAGCTTTCTTA. As protein: CATTDRVYTEAFL.

On this clonotype itself: Given a much more abundant clone one base away, this may be a read error. For the CDR3, the DNA is TGTGCCTGGAGTTGGAACAATCAGCCCCAGCATTTT. The encoded protein is CAWSWNNQPQHF. The chain joins TRBV30 to TRBJ1-5, with D hard to call. V was cut by 2 bases and J by 3 bases, with 5 bases left in between. The CDR3 consists of 12 residues. Germline V gene data show CDR1 as GTSNPN and CDR2 as SVGIG (reference sequence).

In DNA form, the CDR3 reads TGTGCCGGAAGTTTAGAGGGACAGGGTACCGCACCCCTCCACTTT. Translating gives CAGSLEGQGTAPLHF. The J gene is TRBJ1-6, the V gene TRBV11-2, with 9 bases aligning to TRBD1. V shed 11 bases and J 11 bases; nucleotides not matched to a gene: 16. Germline V gene sequence: CDR1 SGHAT, CDR2 FQNNGV. The CDR3 is 15 amino acids.

A remark on this clonotype: This could be a read error, since a much larger clone is one nucleotide away. The rearrangement joins TRBV4-3 to TRBJ1-2; maybe TRBD1 (6 bases). V lost 4 bases to trimming and J lost 4 bases, with 16 bases between them. Germline assignment: CDR1 LGHNA and CDR2 YSLEER. This CDR3 has 15 amino acids. The CDR3 bases are TGCGCCAGCAGCCCAGGACAGAGGGTCCTCTATGGCTACACCTTC. Its protein product is CASSPGQRVLYGYTF.